This T cell receptor (beta chain) was recorded in a study of blood T cells in healthy people across ages. Sample-barcoded 5' priming and a J-beta primer mix drove a second PCR of roughly 6 to 12 cycles. Each TCR beta cDNA got a 12-nucleotide random molecular identifier. Each CDR3 protein gets one entry after TCRdb re-called the 5' RACE reads with MiXCR. This table holds 600,000 or so distinct CDR3 sequences, roughly 21% found once. This clonotype was counted a few times. Germline loops: CDR1 SGHTA, CDR2 FQGNSA. Trimming removed 3 bases from V and 5 bases from J, with 16 bases in between. The CDR3 sequence is 15 residues long. Total RNA amounts of at least 6 micrograms were extracted per sample.

This chain joins TRBV7-2 and TRBJ2-5; unclear D gene. The source material was blood. The TCR originated in a man in his 70s in good health. CDR3 bases: TGTGCCAGCAGCTTCGATTGGGGAACAAGGGAGACCCAGTACTTC. Protein: CASSFDWGTRETQYF. Looking up the rest from reference TRBV7-2 and TRBJ2-5 gives the full variable domain: GAGVSQSPSNKVTEKGKDVELRCDPISGHTALYWYRQSLGQGLEFLIYFQGNSAPDKSGLPSDRFSAERTGGSVSTLTIQRTQQEDSAVYLCASSFDWGTRETQYFGPGTRLLVL.